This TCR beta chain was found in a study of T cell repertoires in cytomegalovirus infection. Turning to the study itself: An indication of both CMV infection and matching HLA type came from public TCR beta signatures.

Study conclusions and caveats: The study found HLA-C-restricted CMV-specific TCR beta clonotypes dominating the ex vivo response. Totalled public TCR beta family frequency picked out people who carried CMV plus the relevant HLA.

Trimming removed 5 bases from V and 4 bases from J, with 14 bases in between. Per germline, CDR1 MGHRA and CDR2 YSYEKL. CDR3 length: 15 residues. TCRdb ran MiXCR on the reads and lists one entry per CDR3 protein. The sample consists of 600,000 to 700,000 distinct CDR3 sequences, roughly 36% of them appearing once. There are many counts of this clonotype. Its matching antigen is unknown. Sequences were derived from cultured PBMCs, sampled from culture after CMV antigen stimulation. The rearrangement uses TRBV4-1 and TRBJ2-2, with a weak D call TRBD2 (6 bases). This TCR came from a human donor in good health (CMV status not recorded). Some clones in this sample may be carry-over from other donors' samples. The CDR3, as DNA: TGCGCCAGCAGCTACAGACTAGTTCGCACCGGGGAGCTGTTTTTT. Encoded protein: CASSYRLVRTGELFF.